Listed here are 4 T cell receptor beta chains from one sample, sequenced in a study of beta chain features in type 1 diabetes. General study results and limits: Across all four CD4+ subsets, people with type 1 diabetes showed modestly shorter TCRB CDR3s.

Expressed TCRB transcripts were sequenced because the entire RNA isolate underwent reverse transcription. Some clones are missing from TCRdb's copy, which holds only in-frame ones; the method was immunoSEQ multiplex PCR. The data contain about 170,000 clones, less than 9.5% of them seen just once; the ten biggest clones take up 0.94%. Their antigen targets remain unknown. The sample was central memory CD4+ T cells from blood. These receptors came from a woman in her thirties or forties with type 1 diabetes.

This clone was seen only a few times. This chain links TRBV27 with TRBJ2-7, with TRBD2 identical over 7 bases. The germline gives CDR1 MNHEY, CDR2 SMNVEV (reference sequence). The ends lost 5 bases at V and 2 bases at J; junction bases unmatched: 9. This CDR3 is built from 15 residues. CDR3 nucleotides: TGTGCCAGCAGTCCCGTCGGGACTACCGCCTACGAGCAGTACTTC. Translated: CASSPVGTTAYEQYF.

This clone was detected once. The V and J genes are TRBV7-3 and TRBJ2-3; a weak D match, TRBD2 (6 bases). Germline CDR1 is SGHTA and CDR2 is FQGTGA. The CDR3 is 16 residues long. Between the trimmed V and J ends, which lost 2 bases and 6 bases, there was a span of 18 bases. In DNA, the CDR3 is TGTGCCAGCAGCTTAGGGGTACAGCGGGCCTCGGATACGCAGTATTTT. Protein product: CASSLGVQRASDTQYF.

The chain employs TRBV7-3 and TRBJ1-2; 10 bases are a match to TRBD1. The junction had 3 bases not matched to a gene; V was cut back by 3 bases and J by 8 bases. There are 13 residues in the CDR3. Germline V lookup: CDR1 SGHTA, CDR2 FQGTGA. As DNA, the CDR3 is TGTGCCAGCAGCTTGGGGACAGGGGTAGGCTACACCTTC. Translating gives CASSLGTGVGYTF.

This clone was detected only a few times. The chain carries TRBV10-3 and TRBJ1-1, with D possibly TRBD1 on 6 matching bases. Between the trimmed V and J ends, which lost 9 bases and 4 bases, there was a span of 15 bases. The CDR3 is 13 amino acids. Germline V lookup: CDR1 ENHRY, CDR2 SYGVKD. The CDR3 DNA follows: TGTGCCATAACGGGGGGCCAAGGCACTGAAGCTTTCTTT. This gives the protein CAITGGQGTEAFF.